What follows are 29 T cell receptor beta chains derived from one specimen sequenced in a study of identical twins. TCRdb passed the 5' RACE reads through MiXCR, listing each CDR3 protein once. The sample contains 700,000 or so distinct CDR3 sequences, 21% of which appear only once. These data are also associated with another study on T cells expressing NK-cell markers.

Material: PBMCs. Receptors originate from a woman aged 18 to 35 in good health.

The rearrangement links TRBV2 to TRBJ2-3, with D uncertain. The V gene's germline CDR1 is SNHLY and CDR2 FYNNEI. The CDR3 extends over 12 amino acids. Between the trimmed V and J ends, which lost 6 bases and 6 bases, there was a span of 10 bases. In DNA, the CDR3 is TGTGCCAGCAGCCCCGACTGGGATACGCAGTATTTT. It yields the protein CASSPDWDTQYF.

This clonotype was picked up a small number of times. The V call is TRBV29-1, the J call TRBJ1-5; 8 nucleotides align to TRBD1. The CDR3 is 13 amino acids. Germline CDR1 and CDR2: SQVTM and ANQGSEA. V trimming: 6 bases; J trimming: 3 bases; junction bases outside the gene matches: 4. CDR3 nucleotides: TGCAGCGTGGGGACAGGACTCAATCAGCCCCAGCATTTT. Translation gives CSVGTGLNQPQHF.

The gene calls are TRBV18 and TRBJ2-7; D remains ambiguous. V lost 0 bases and J lost 0, with 6 bases in between. The CDR3 is made up of 14 amino acids. Germline-derived CDR1 and CDR2 are KGHSH and LQKENI. CDR3 nucleotide sequence: TGTGCCAGCTCACCACCCGGCAGCTCCTACGAGCAGTACTTC. It encodes CASSPPGSSYEQYF.

This clonotype came up a few times. The chain links TRBV7-2 to TRBJ2-1; TRBD1 matches at 7 bases. Germline CDR1 and CDR2: SGHTA and FQGNSA. This CDR3 is built from 16 residues. V lost 5 bases and J lost 3; bases outside the gene matches: 10. CDR3 nucleotide sequence: TGTGCCAGCAGCCACCTCGGGACAGCTGTCTACAATGAGCAGTTCTTC. It translates to CASSHLGTAVYNEQFF.

CDR3 sequence (DNA): TGTGCCAGCAGTTCCACCGGGACAACAAACGAGCAGTACTTC. Its translation is CASSSTGTTNEQYF. V is TRBV6-5 and J is TRBJ2-7; tentative D call: TRBD1 (6 bases). The V gene's germline CDR1 is MNHEY and CDR2 SVGAGI. Trimming took 4 bases from V and 5 from J, leaving 15 bases between them. The CDR3 loop spans 14 amino acids.

This chain links TRBV11-2 with TRBJ2-1, with D hard to call. This CDR3 is 13 amino acids long. V was pared by 1 base and J by 6 bases, with 7 bases between. From germline, CDR1 is SGHAT and CDR2 FQNNGV. The CDR3 nucleotides are TGTGCCAGCAGCTTAGGTATCGGCAATGAGCAGTTCTTC. Protein product: CASSLGIGNEQFF.

J is TRBJ1-6 and V is TRBV6-1; 7 nucleotides agree with TRBD1. The CDR3 runs to 14 residues. After removal of 7 bases from V and 10 bases from J, the junction contained 10 bases not matched to a gene. In germline, CDR1 is MNHNS, CDR2 SASEGT. The CDR3 DNA follows: TGTGCCAGCACCCCCCGACAGGGACAATCACCCCTCCACTTT. Its translation is CASTPRQGQSPLHF.

This clonotype was picked up many times. CDR3 loop: CSVAGQGGNQPQHF. CDR3 coding DNA: TGCAGCGTCGCCGGACAGGGGGGGAATCAGCCCCAGCATTTT. V and J are TRBV29-1 and TRBJ1-5; 10 nucleotides line up with TRBD1. The CDR3 length is 14 residues. The germline V gene encodes CDR1 SQVTM and CDR2 ANQGSEA. The V gene end was trimmed by 6 bases and the J gene end by 4 bases; junction bases not matched to a gene: 6.

This clonotype appeared many times. The V and J genes are TRBV20-1 and TRBJ2-3; unclear D gene. The CDR3 runs to 10 residues. CDR1 and CDR2 (germline): DFQATT, SNEGSKA (reference sequence). V lost 5 bases to trimming and J lost 5 bases, with 5 bases between them. The chain's CDR3 is CSAARDTQYF. DNA for the CDR3: TGCAGTGCTGCAAGAGATACGCAGTATTTT.

This clonotype was seen repeatedly, ten times or more. V gene TRBV7-8 combines with J gene TRBJ2-1, with a possible D match to TRBD2 (5 bases). CDR1 is SGHVS and CDR2 is FQNEAQ in the germline V gene. The CDR3 extends over 12 amino acids. Trimming pared 5 bases from V and 10 bases from J, leaving 12 bases between. CDR3 DNA: TGTGCCAGCAGCACCCAGGACTCAGAGCAGTTCTTC. It translates to CASSTQDSEQFF.

The V call is TRBV20-1, the J call TRBJ1-2; D is perhaps TRBD1 (5 bases). Looked up from germline, CDR1 is DFQATT and CDR2 is SNEGSKA (reference sequence). Trimming removed 6 bases at V and 7 bases at J, with 12 bases between. This CDR3 region has 11 residues. As DNA, the CDR3 is TGCAGTGCCCTAGGGGAGGGTGGCTACACCTTC. This gives the protein CSALGEGGYTF.

This clonotype was seen a handful of times. The chain has TRBV7-2 and TRBJ2-1, with TRBD2 matching over 10 bases. After removal of 5 bases from V and 8 bases from J, the junction contained 6 bases not matched to a gene. The CDR3 has 14 amino acids. The germline CDR1 and CDR2 sequences are SGHTA and FQGNSA. Here the CDR3 DNA reads TGTGCCAGCAGCCCTGGACTAGCGGAGGATGAGCAGTTCTTC. The encoded protein is CASSPGLAEDEQFF.

Turning to this clonotype: This may be a read error, as it is one base from a much larger clone. The chain links TRBV14 to TRBJ2-3; 7 bases line up with TRBD2. Trimming took 4 bases from V and 2 from J; bases not matched to a gene: 3. CDR3 length equals 14 residues. CDR1 is SGHDN, CDR2 FVKESK, per germline. CDR3 DNA: TGTGCCAGCAGCCCTACTAGCGTCACAGATACGCAGTATTTT. Residues: CASSPTSVTDTQYF.

The chain uses TRBV12-3 or TRBV12-4 and TRBJ1-2; possibly TRBD1 for D (6 bases). This CDR3 comprises 14 residues. V was clipped by 4 bases and J by 3 bases, with 12 bases between them. CDR3: CASSSGGLYYGYTF. In DNA form, the CDR3 reads TGTGCCAGCAGTTCGGGGGGGCTCTACTATGGCTACACCTTC.

The chain has TRBV20-1 and TRBJ2-3; TRBD2 matches at 12 bases. The V segment lost 6 bases and the J segment 0 bases; nucleotides outside the gene matches: 4. The CDR3 totals 15 residues. The germline gives CDR1 DFQATT, CDR2 SNEGSKA (reference sequence). The DNA of the CDR3 is TGCAGTGCGAAGCTAGCGGGGGGGAGCACAGATACGCAGTATTTT. Amino acids: CSAKLAGGSTDTQYF.

This clonotype was seen a few times. The chain combines TRBV3-1 with TRBJ2-7; 8 bases align to TRBD2. V trimming: 2 bases; J trimming: 4 bases; junction bases outside the gene matches: 7. Germline CDR1 LGHDT, CDR2 YNNKEL (reference sequence). CDR3 length: 15 amino acids. The CDR3, as DNA: TGTGCCAGCAGCCAAAATAGCGGGAAAGGGTACGAGCAGTACTTC. It is translated as CASSQNSGKGYEQYF.

This clonotype has a count of ten or more. The chain has TRBV4-2 and TRBJ2-3; D remains unclear. V dropped 1 base and J dropped 5 bases, with 7 bases sitting between them. In germline, CDR1 is LGHNA, CDR2 YNFKEQ. This CDR3 has 13 residues. The CDR3 DNA reads as TGTGCCAGCAGCCAAGGTCAGGAAGATACGCAGTATTTT. Translation: CASSQGQEDTQYF.

This clonotype was seen many times. A read error may account for a junction end that differs from germline. The rearrangement uses TRBV3-1 and TRBJ2-7, with D unresolved. The germline CDR1 and CDR2 sequences are LGHDT and YNNKEL (reference sequence). CDR3 size: 13 residues. This chain's CDR3 is CASSQDRSYEQYF. The DNA for the CDR3 is TGCGCCAGCAGCCAAGATCGTTCCTACGAGCAGTACTTC.

The chain carries TRBV5-1 and TRBJ2-1; 7 bases align to TRBD1. Unmatched junction bases numbered 11, after V lost 4 bases and J lost 7 bases. The CDR3 is 15 residues long. The V gene's germline CDR1 is SGHRS and CDR2 YFSETQ. The DNA for the CDR3 is TGCGCCAGCAGCCCTTTAGGGGGCCGAGGGAATGAGCAGTTCTTC. Translation gives CASSPLGGRGNEQFF.

The rearrangement joins TRBV7-9 to TRBJ1-1; D unclear. CDR3 size: 15 residues. CDR1 SEHNR and CDR2 FQNEAQ come from the germline V gene (reference sequence). V was clipped by 1 base and J by 6 bases, with 15 bases between them. CDR3 in DNA: TGTGCCAGCAGCTTAGTCCCCATAGAAGGGCCTGAAGCTTTCTTT. It yields the protein CASSLVPIEGPEAFF.

This rearrangement joins TRBV10-3 to TRBJ2-7; 12 nucleotides match TRBD2. The J segment lost 7 bases and the V segment lost 0 bases, leaving 7 bases of the junction unmatched. This CDR3 is 16 amino acids long. CDR1 and CDR2 from the germline V gene are ENHRY and SYGVKD. The DNA for the CDR3 is TGTGCCATCAGTGAGTCGGTGGCTAGCGGGGGGGAAGAGCAGTACTTC. Protein sequence: CAISESVASGGEEQYF.

The genes are TRBV5-1 and TRBJ2-5, with TRBD1 as a possible D gene (5 bases). The V and J ends lost 0 bases and 0 bases respectively, with 12 bases between them. Germline values: CDR1 SGHRS, CDR2 YFSETQ. This CDR3 is built from 16 residues. The CDR3 coding sequence is TGCGCCAGCAGCTTGGCAGACAGTCAGTACCAAGAGACCCAGTACTTC. Residues: CASSLADSQYQETQYF.

The chain recombines TRBV24-1 with TRBJ2-3; 10 nucleotides match TRBD2. The CDR3 has 19 amino acids. V shed 1 base and J 5 bases; nucleotides not matched to a gene: 14. In germline, CDR1 is KGHDR, CDR2 SFDVKD. CDR3 sequence (DNA): TGTGCCACCAGTGATTTTACTCAGGGCCTAGCGGGAGTTCAAGATACGCAGTATTTT. Amino acids: CATSDFTQGLAGVQDTQYF.

This clonotype was detected a few times. This chain joins TRBV28 and TRBJ2-1; TRBD2 aligns across 10 bases. The V segment lost 6 bases and the J segment 0 bases; nucleotides outside the gene matches: 8. CDR1 and CDR2 (germline): MDHEN, SYDVKM. This CDR3 region has 17 residues. CDR3 protein: CASRASGSPSSYNEQFF. The CDR3 DNA is TGTGCCAGCAGAGCTAGCGGGAGCCCAAGCTCCTACAATGAGCAGTTCTTC.

This clonotype has just a few counts. The chain has TRBV6-5 and TRBJ2-1, with TRBD2 matching over 8 bases. The trim removed 4 bases at V and 2 bases at J, leaving 10 bases unmatched. This CDR3 is built from 17 residues. In germline, CDR1 is MNHEY, CDR2 SVGAGI. The CDR3 loop reads CASSSPRAGGAYNEQFF. Here the CDR3 DNA reads TGTGCCAGCAGTTCCCCTAGGGCGGGAGGTGCCTACAATGAGCAGTTCTTC.

The sample holds a few counts of this clonotype. The chain carries TRBV9 and TRBJ2-1; TRBD2 might be the D (7 bases). The CDR3 has 14 residues. V lost 4 bases, J lost 7 bases, and 15 bases lay in between. Germline assignment: CDR1 SGDLS and CDR2 YYNGEE. The CDR3: CASSSSGRGNEQFF. CDR3 in DNA: TGTGCCAGCAGCTCCTCGGGGAGGGGGAATGAGCAGTTCTTC.

There are a few counts of this clonotype. CDR3 sequence: CASSSGQSGEKLFF. In nucleotides, the CDR3 is TGTGCCAGCAGCTCGGGACAGTCGGGAGAAAAACTGTTTTTT. The chain couples TRBV13 to TRBJ1-4; 7 nucleotides match TRBD1. Germline lookup yields CDR1 PRHDT and CDR2 FYEKMQ (reference sequence). This CDR3 contains 14 residues. V was clipped by 4 bases and J by 8 bases; unmatched bases: 7. Full variable domain (missing parts from reference TRBV13 and TRBJ1-4): AAGVIQSPRHLIKEKRETATLKCYPIPRHDTVYWYQQGPGQDPQFLISFYEKMQSDKGSIPDRFSAQQFSDYHSELNMSSLELGDSALYFCASSSGQSGEKLFFGSGTQLSVL.

V and J are TRBV6-5 and TRBJ2-7; the D gene is possibly TRBD1 (6 bases). Germline loops: CDR1 MNHEY, CDR2 SVGAGI. Trimming shortened V by 7 bases and J by 4 bases, and 11 bases separated the two germline ends. The CDR3 extends over 12 amino acids. This chain's CDR3 is CASTGDGYEQYF. DNA of the CDR3: TGTGCCAGCACAGGGGACGGATACGAGCAGTACTTC.

This clonotype came up many times. The chain couples TRBV20-1 to TRBJ2-7, with D perhaps matching TRBD1 or TRBD2 (6 bases each). V lost 5 bases to trimming and J lost 2 bases, with 16 bases between them. The CDR3 runs to 14 residues. Looked up from germline, CDR1 is DFQATT and CDR2 is SNEGSKA (reference sequence). The CDR3 DNA reads as TGCAGTGCTCTTGCGGGACACCTTCCCTACGAGCAGTACTTC. Its protein is CSALAGHLPYEQYF.